This note documents a single T cell receptor beta chain sequence. This may stem from a read error, because a much larger clone lies one nucleotide away. Per the germline V gene, CDR1 is DFQATT and CDR2 is SNEGSKA (reference sequence). The CDR3 loop spans 13 amino acids. This sample was taken from a study of molecular identifiers for immune sequencing clone quantification. TCRdb processed the PCR reads anew with MiXCR; each CDR3 protein has one entry. Of about 640,000 distinct CDR3 sequences in the sample, 15% to 20% were seen once. The V gene is TRBV20-1, the J gene TRBJ2-7; D call uncertain. What was sequenced was naive CD8+ T cells from blood, with Jurkat cell RNA spiked in. Noted subset: FACS-sorted CD8+CD4-CCR7+CD45RA+ naive T cells. The clonotype was recovered from a human donor in good health. Some libraries in this study had Jurkat cell RNA spiked in. The chain's CDR3 is CSATYTSIYEQHF. In nucleotides, the CDR3 is TGCAGTGCTACATACACCAGCATTTACGAGCAGCACTTC.